Below, 3 T cell receptor beta chains from the same sample are listed, as sequenced in a study of beta chain features in type 1 diabetes. Expressed TCRB transcripts were sequenced, since all the RNA that had been isolated was reverse transcribed. TCRdb's copy holds only in-frame clones and misses some; the assay was immunoSEQ multiplex PCR. Of more than 250,000 clones in the sample, around 21% were seen once. Findings and caveats of the study: Across all four CD4+ subsets, people with type 1 diabetes showed modestly shorter TCRB CDR3s.

The antigens these receptors bind are not known. Sequenced sample: naive CD4+ T cells from blood. The origin of the receptors is a woman aged 40 to 50 with type 1 diabetes.

The V call is TRBV4-1, the J call TRBJ1-5, with D perhaps matching TRBD1 (6 bases). The V and J ends lost 4 bases and 4 bases respectively, with 14 bases between them. The CDR3 spans 15 residues. Germline CDR1 MGHRA, CDR2 YSYEKL. The CDR3 loop reads CASSLATGTNQPQHF. The DNA for the CDR3 is TGCGCCAGCAGCCTCGCTACTGGGACAAATCAGCCCCAGCATTTT.

This chain links TRBV29-1 with TRBJ1-5; D possibly corresponds to TRBD1 (6 bases). CDR3 size: 12 residues. Germline assignment: CDR1 SQVTM and CDR2 ANQGSEA. The V gene lost 2 bases and the J gene lost 11 bases, with 13 bases spanning the gap. The CDR3 bases are TGCAGCGTTGAATTGAGGGGGGGATCCCAGCATTTT. It translates to CSVELRGGSQHF.

The genes are TRBV29-1 and TRBJ2-7; 8 bases line up with TRBD1. Per the germline V gene, CDR1 is SQVTM and CDR2 is ANQGSEA. This CDR3 region has 14 residues. V lost 4 bases to trimming and J lost 3 bases; unmatched junction nucleotides: 8. CDR3 amino acids: CSVAFRGRSYEQYF. The CDR3 DNA is TGCAGCGTTGCCTTCAGGGGGCGAAGCTACGAGCAGTACTTC.